This T cell receptor beta chain emerged from a study of shared clonotypes between healthy human individuals. Overall study findings and caveats: Among several donors, roughly 5.5% of naive CD4 clonotypes were found in common.

As concerns this clone: Its antigen is still unknown.

Sequenced by immunoSEQ multiplex PCR; TCRdb stores in-frame clones only, minus some. This table has 2 million to 2.5 million clones, approximately 93% appearing once. The receptor was isolated from a man younger than 35 in good health. Some clones in this sample may be carry-over from other donors' samples. Sequenced input: naive CD4+ T cells from PBMCs. Subset described: CD45RA+ positively selected.

The CDR3 spells CASSLTGLATDTQYF. The CDR3 region has the DNA TGTGCCAGCAGTCTTACGGGACTAGCAACAGATACGCAGTATTTT. The rearrangement links TRBV28 to TRBJ2-3, with 9 bases matching TRBD2. This CDR3 region has 15 residues. After removal of 5 bases from V and 3 bases from J, the junction contained 6 bases not matched to a gene. The germline V gene has CDR1 MDHEN and CDR2 SYDVKM.